Listed below are T cell receptor beta chains from one sample, sequenced in a study of liver allograft versus peripheral blood T cells. TCRdb reanalysed the reads using MiXCR and keeps one entry per CDR3 protein. The sample holds 620 or so distinct CDR3 sequences, approximately 40% seen once. Source of these receptors: a human patient who had a liver transplant. Some T cells may originate from the graft donor. Both conserved end residues are part of each CDR3. A D gene is named only where the DNA matches it firmly. Expanded clones are given a class, and other clones once, few, many or no size at all.

j_gene | d_gene | v_gene | abundance | CDR3nt | CDR3aa
TRBJ1-4 | - | TRBV19 | - | TGTGCCAGTAGTATAGTCTTGGCGGGATACAATGAAAAACTGTTTTTT | CASSIVLAGYNEKLFF
TRBJ2-3 | - | TRBV6-2/TRBV6-3 | - | TGTGCCAGCAGGGAACTAGCAGATACGCAGTATTTT | CASRELADTQYF
TRBJ1-6 | - | TRBV18 | many | TGTGCCAGCTCACCCGAGGCCGGGTATAATTCACCCCTCCACTTT | CASSPEAGYNSPLHF
TRBJ1-1 | - | TRBV5-4 | many | TGTGCCAGCAGCTTGGACCAGAACACTGAAGCTTTCTTT | CASSLDQNTEAFF
TRBJ2-4 | - | TRBV7-9 | - | TGTGCCAGCAGCTTATGGCAGGGATTCGACAAAAACATTCAGTACTTC | CASSLWQGFDKNIQYF
TRBJ1-1 | - | TRBV6-2/TRBV6-3 | few | TGTGCCAGCAGATATACAGGCTCGGGGACTGAAGCTTTCTTT | CASRYTGSGTEAFF
TRBJ1-2 | - | TRBV15 | few | TGTGCCACCAGCAGAGTTGGAAGTCCCGGAGTAGGCTACACCTTC | CATSRVGSPGVGYTF
TRBJ1-1 | - | TRBV19 | - | TGTGCCAGTAGTATTAGCAAGAACACTGAAGCTTTCTTT | CASSISKNTEAFF
TRBJ1-2 | - | TRBV7-2 | - | TGTGCCAGCAGCCTCGGGGGGTACAATGGCTACACCTTC | CASSLGGYNGYTF
TRBJ2-2 | - | TRBV6-5 | few | TGTGCCAGCAGTTCCCCAGGGAGGAATAGGAACACCGGGGAGCTGTTTTTT | CASSSPGRNRNTGELFF
TRBJ2-5 | TRBD2 | TRBV15 | large | TGTGCCACCAGCAGCTTAGACGGGACTAGCGGGCCGTGGACCCAGTACTTC | CATSSLDGTSGPWTQYF
TRBJ1-1 | - | TRBV7-9 | few | TGTGCCAGCAGCTTAGCGCAGGGGCGAAACACTGAAGCTTTCTTT | CASSLAQGRNTEAFF
TRBJ1-1 | - | TRBV13 | few | TGTGCCAGCAGCTTATGGGCTTCCGAAGCTTTCTTT | CASSLWASEAFF
TRBJ1-2 | - | TRBV6-5 | few | TGTGCCAGCAGTTCTCAGGGGAGTAACTATGGCTACACCTTC | CASSSQGSNYGYTF
TRBJ1-6 | TRBD1 | TRBV18 | - | TGTGCCACCATGAGGGACAGCTATTCACCCCTCCACTTT | CATMRDSYSPLHF
TRBJ1-5 | - | TRBV6-6 | few | TGTGCCAGCAGTTCAGGGAGTCAGCCCCAGCATTTT | CASSSGSQPQHF
TRBJ1-4 | - | TRBV6-2/TRBV6-3 | few | TGTGCCAGCAGTTACGAGGGCAGCACCGTTGGGAAACTGTTTTTT | CASSYEGSTVGKLFF
TRBJ1-1 | - | TRBV29-1 | - | TGCAGCGTACCCCTCGGGAGGTCCCGGACGAACACTGAAGCTTTCTTT | CSVPLGRSRTNTEAFF
TRBJ1-1 | - | TRBV30 | - | TGTGCCTGGAGTTTTCAGAGTTGGACTGAAGCTTTCTTT | CAWSFQSWTEAFF
TRBJ1-6 | - | TRBV6-1 | - | TGTGCCAGCAGTGAAGTCCCGGGTGAGAGTTCACCCCTCCACTTT | CASSEVPGESSPLHF
TRBJ2-7 | TRBD2 | TRBV27 | - | TGTGCCAGCAGTTTACTGGCGGGAGGGCCTTTGGACGAGCAGTACTTC | CASSLLAGGPLDEQYF
TRBJ2-2 | - | TRBV10-3 | few | TGTGCCATCAGTCCAGGCCTTCCGAACGTCGCCGGGTGGACCGGGGAGCTGTTTTTT | CAISPGLPNVAGWTGELFF
TRBJ2-6 | - | TRBV5-6 | few | TGTGCCAGCAGCTTCTCCACAGCCGGGGCCAACGTCCTGACTTTC | CASSFSTAGANVLTF
TRBJ2-7 | - | TRBV10-3 | few | TGTGCCATCAGGGGGAACCAAGACTACGAGCAGTACTTC | CAIRGNQDYEQYF
TRBJ1-1 | - | TRBV12-3/TRBV12-4 | few | TGTGCCAGCAGTTTAGCGGGAGGGTGGGGTGAAGCTTTCTTT | CASSLAGGWGEAFF
TRBJ1-5 | TRBD1 | TRBV7-9 | - | TGTGCCAGCAGCCCCCGGACAGGCGATCAGCCCCAGCATTTT | CASSPRTGDQPQHF
TRBJ2-7 | TRBD2 | TRBV20-1 | - | TGCAGTGCTAGAAAACTAGCGGGAGGGCCCGAGCAGTACTTC | CSARKLAGGPEQYF
TRBJ1-4 | - | TRBV7-2 | - | TGTGCCAGCAGTCTTCACGAGGCTAATGAAAAACTGTTTTTT | CASSLHEANEKLFF
TRBJ1-3 | - | TRBV18 | - | TGTGCCAGCTCACCACGGGGGGCATATGGAAACATCATATATTTT | CASSPRGAYGNIIYF
TRBJ2-7 | - | TRBV6-1 | once | TGTGCCAGCAGTCCCCGGGACGAAGGGCTCGAGCAGTACTTC | CASSPRDEGLEQYF
TRBJ2-3 | TRBD2 | TRBV27 | - | TGTGCCAGCAGGGCAGCGGGAGGGCCCGCAGATACGCAGTATTTT | CASRAAGGPADTQYF
TRBJ1-4 | - | TRBV27 | - | TGTGCCAGCAGTTTTGACAGCCTAACTAAAAAACTGTTTTTT | CASSFDSLTKKLFF
TRBJ2-1 | - | TRBV7-2 | - | TGTGCCAGCAGCTTATGGTCAAATGTAGCAAAAAACAATGAGCAGTTCTTC | CASSLWSNVAKNNEQFF
TRBJ2-2 | - | TRBV6-1 | - | TGTGCCAGCAGAACCATTGGGACCGGGGAGCTGTTTTTT | CASRTIGTGELFF
TRBJ1-4 | TRBD1 | TRBV13 | - | TGTGCCAGCAGCGACCCGCGGACAGGGGGCAGAAAACTGTTTTTT | CASSDPRTGGRKLFF
TRBJ2-7 | - | TRBV7-9 | few | TGTGCCAGCAGCTTAGTGGGGGTGTGGGACGAGCAGTACTTC | CASSLVGVWDEQYF
TRBJ1-1 | - | TRBV18 | medium-sized | TGTGCCAGCTCACCCCTAGTACAGACGGAAGCTTTCTTT | CASSPLVQTEAFF
TRBJ1-2 | - | TRBV29-1 | - | TGCAGCGTTGAAGCCCCGGGCGAATCGGGGTATGGCTACACCTTC | CSVEAPGESGYGYTF
TRBJ1-1 | - | TRBV30 | - | TGTGCCTGGAGGCAGAAGGGGAACACTGAAGCTTTCTTT | CAWRQKGNTEAFF
TRBJ1-1 | - | TRBV7-2 | - | TGTGCCAGCAGCTTAACCCGGGACAACCCCTTGGCTTTCTTT | CASSLTRDNPLAFF
TRBJ1-2 | TRBD1 | TRBV20-1 | - | TGCAGTGCTAGAGGAGTGGGACAGGGAATACATGGCTACACCTTC | CSARGVGQGIHGYTF
TRBJ1-1 | - | TRBV30 | few | TGTGCCTGGAGTGTAGCACCAGAAGCTTTCTTT | CAWSVAPEAFF
TRBJ1-2 | - | TRBV29-1 | few | TGCAGCGTTGATGCCGGGATTGATGGCTACACCTTC | CSVDAGIDGYTF
TRBJ2-5 | - | TRBV6-5 | once | TGTGCCAGCAGTGACCTACTAGGTTCCCCAGAGACCCAGTACTTC | CASSDLLGSPETQYF
TRBJ2-2 | - | TRBV25-1 | few | TGTGCCAGCCCCCACTGGGAGGAGCTGTTTTTT | CASPHWEELFF
TRBJ2-7 | - | TRBV30 | once | TGTGCCTGGACAGGGGCAAGCTCCTACGAGCAGTACTTC | CAWTGASSYEQYF
TRBJ2-2 | - | TRBV6-2/TRBV6-3 | few | TGTGCCTCAACGGTCACCGGGGAGCTGTTTTTT | CASTVTGELFF
TRBJ2-1 | - | TRBV7-3 | - | TGTGCCAGCAGTGCCATTTCGGGGGGCGGTGAGCAGTTCTTC | CASSAISGGGEQFF